A selection of T cell receptor beta chains follows, all from one sample in a study of blood T cell repertoires in COVID-19. Produced via immunoSEQ multiplex PCR; TCRdb's table is partial and in-frame only. The sample contains about 230,000 clones, roughly 91% of which appear only once. Source material: PBMCs or T cells enriched from blood (not recorded which). Receptors originate from a woman in her twenties or thirties with acute COVID-19. CDR3s include the opening cysteine and the closing phenylalanine or tryptophan. Fields, in order: CDR3 protein, CDR3 DNA, V gene, D gene, clone size, J gene. A D gene is named only where the DNA matches it firmly. The size of a clone is reported for some rows only, either as once, few or many, or as a class for expanded clones.

CASSLITDRFYEQYF | TGTGCCAGCAGCTTAATAACCGACAGATTCTACGAGCAGTACTTC | TRBV7-9 | . | . | TRBJ2-7
CASSPRQGRRSPLHF | TGTGCCAGCAGCCCCAGACAGGGCCGGAGGTCACCCCTCCACTTT | TRBV14 | TRBD1 | few | TRBJ1-6
CASSLTKGSYEQYF | TGTGCCAGCAGTTTAACTAAAGGATCTTACGAGCAGTACTTC | TRBV27 | . | . | TRBJ2-7
CASSSQGNEAFF | TGTGCCAGCAGTTCACAGGGGAACGAAGCTTTCTTT | TRBV12-3/TRBV12-4 | TRBD1 | . | TRBJ1-1
CASSDYGHKNAGSPLHF | TGTGCCAGCAGTGACTACGGACACAAAAATGCTGGTTCACCCCTCCACTTT | TRBV25-1 | . | . | TRBJ1-6
CASSPGGAGMNTEAFF | TGTGCCAGCTCACCGGGAGGGGCGGGAATGAACACTGAAGCTTTCTTT | TRBV18 | . | . | TRBJ1-1
CASSPQGAGDTEAFF | TGTGCCAGCAGCCCCCAGGGGGCGGGGGACACTGAAGCTTTCTTT | TRBV11-3 | TRBD1 | . | TRBJ1-1
CASSSPKQGAGEKLFF | TGTGCCAGCAGCTCCCCCAAACAGGGGGCGGGTGAAAAACTGTTTTTT | TRBV11-2 | TRBD1 | . | TRBJ1-4
CATHRQGGYEQYF | TGTGCCACCCACCGACAGGGAGGCTACGAGCAGTACTTC | TRBV10-3 | . | . | TRBJ2-7
CASSFGGRMNTEAFF | TGCGCCAGCAGCTTCGGGGGGCGAATGAACACTGAAGCTTTCTTT | TRBV4-1 | . | . | TRBJ1-1
CASSERDKIF | TGTGCCAGCAGTGAACGTGACAAGATTTTC | TRBV2 | . | . | TRBJ1-2
CASSQVSYNSYEQYF | TGCGCCAGCAGCCAAGTATCGTACAACTCCTACGAGCAGTACTTC | TRBV4-1 | . | . | TRBJ2-7
CASSFRQGGGYTF | TGTGCCAGCAGCTTCCGCCAGGGTGGCGGCTACACCTTC | TRBV5-4 | . | . | TRBJ1-2
CASSLALGQGARDTQYF | TGTGCCAGCAGCTTAGCCCTGGGACAGGGGGCCAGAGATACGCAGTATTTT | TRBV11-2 | TRBD1 | . | TRBJ2-3
CAISGGENTEAFF | TGTGCCATCAGTGGCGGCGAGAACACTGAAGCTTTCTTT | TRBV10-3 | . | . | TRBJ1-1
CASAIRTWQIDSGNTIYF | TGTGCCAGTGCCATCCGGACATGGCAGATAGACTCTGGAAACACCATATATTTT | TRBV19 | . | . | TRBJ1-3
CASSKVPGANEQYF | TGTGCCAGTAGTAAGGTTCCGGGAGCCAACGAGCAGTACTTC | TRBV19 | . | . | TRBJ2-7
CASSLGGQGSYEQYF | TGTGCCAGCAGCTTAGGAGGACAGGGTTCCTACGAGCAGTACTTC | TRBV7-6 | TRBD1 | . | TRBJ2-7
CASRGDTGGSEAFF | TGTGCCAGCAGGGGGGACACGGGAGGGTCTGAAGCTTTCTTT | TRBV2 | . | . | TRBJ1-1
CAWRTGQGALVGELFF | TGTGCCTGGAGGACAGGACAGGGGGCGCTTGTCGGGGAGCTGTTTTTT | TRBV30 | TRBD1 | . | TRBJ2-2
CSASDPTPRYGYTF | TGCAGTGCTAGTGATCCGACACCACGCTATGGCTACACCTTC | TRBV20-1 | . | . | TRBJ1-2
CASMSGFSESPLHF | TGTGCCAGTATGTCCGGGTTCAGCGAATCACCCCTCCACTTT | TRBV19 | . | few | TRBJ1-6
CASRPGQGANGELFF | TGTGCCAGCAGACCTGGACAGGGGGCGAACGGGGAGCTGTTTTTT | TRBV5-4 | TRBD1 | . | TRBJ2-2
CASSLDPGRGLLFF | TGTGCCAGCAGCCTCGACCCGGGACGGGGGTTGCTGTTTTTT | TRBV4-2 | . | . | TRBJ2-2
CASSLRGQMNTEAFF | TGCGCCAGCAGCCTTCGGGGACAGATGAACACTGAAGCTTTCTTT | TRBV5-1 | TRBD1 | . | TRBJ1-1
CASSNTRGGAASEQYF | TGTGCCAGCAGTAACACGCGCGGGGGGGCAGCAAGCGAGCAGTACTTC | TRBV6-2/TRBV6-3 | TRBD2 | . | TRBJ2-7
CASSLVAGGSTDTQYF | TGTGCCAGCAGCTTAGTAGCGGGGGGGAGCACAGATACGCAGTATTTT | TRBV7-7 | TRBD2 | . | TRBJ2-3
CASSIGIVGTGGRYTEAFF | TGTGCCAGTAGTATAGGAATTGTAGGGACAGGGGGCAGGTACACTGAAGCTTTCTTT | TRBV19 | TRBD1 | . | TRBJ1-1
CASSHRTNYGYTF | TGTGCCAGCAGTCACAGGACTAACTATGGCTACACCTTC | TRBV6-2/TRBV6-3 | . | . | TRBJ1-2
CASSNSRTGGAYEQYF | TGTGCCAGCAGCAACTCACGGACAGGGGGAGCCTACGAGCAGTACTTC | TRBV5-4 | TRBD1 | . | TRBJ2-7
CASSFGVGNEKLFF | TGTGCCAGCAGCTTCGGGGTCGGGAATGAAAAACTGTTTTTT | TRBV13 | . | once | TRBJ1-4
CASSLVSAGGTGELFF | TGTGCCAGCAGCTTAGTATCGGCGGGGGGGACCGGGGAGCTGTTTTTT | TRBV11-2 | TRBD2 | once | TRBJ2-2
CASSIGTGQDYGYTF | TGTGCCAGTAGTATCGGGACAGGTCAAGACTATGGCTACACCTTC | TRBV19 | TRBD1 | . | TRBJ1-2
CASSGQANTEAFF | TGTGCCAGCAGCGGACAGGCAAACACTGAAGCTTTCTTT | TRBV2 | TRBD1 | . | TRBJ1-1
CAWTEGQINEKLFF | TGTGCCTGGACCGAGGGACAGATTAATGAAAAACTGTTTTTT | TRBV30 | TRBD1 | . | TRBJ1-4
CASSSSGNYGYTF | TGTGCCAGCAGCTCTTCAGGGAACTATGGCTACACCTTC | TRBV5-5 | . | . | TRBJ1-2
CASSGETGYYGYTF | TGTGCCAGCAGTGGGGAGACAGGGTACTATGGCTACACCTTC | TRBV25-1 | TRBD1 | . | TRBJ1-2
CASSLARSEDSFYEQYF | TGTGCCAGCAGCTTGGCCCGTTCCGAGGACAGCTTCTACGAGCAGTACTTC | TRBV5-4 | . | . | TRBJ2-7
CASSLSRGADTQYF | TGTGCCAGCAGCTTATCTCGGGGGGCAGATACGCAGTATTTT | TRBV7-2 | TRBD2 | . | TRBJ2-3
CAWSVRGSGYTF | TGTGCCTGGAGTGTACGCGGGTCAGGCTACACCTTC | TRBV30 | . | . | TRBJ1-2
CASSLAGHKSYEQYF | TGTGCCAGCAGCTTAGCGGGACATAAGTCCTACGAGCAGTACTTC | TRBV11-1 | . | once | TRBJ2-7
CASRVAGGPTYNEQFF | TGTGCCAGCAGAGTAGCGGGGGGGCCGACCTACAATGAGCAGTTCTTC | TRBV2 | TRBD2 | . | TRBJ2-1
CASSYSLAGLYNEQFF | TGTGCCAGCAGTTACTCGCTAGCGGGGCTCTACAATGAGCAGTTCTTC | TRBV6-2/TRBV6-3 | TRBD2 | . | TRBJ2-1
CASSIGTGGSRDEQYF | TGTGCCAGTAGTATCGGGACAGGGGGGTCGAGGGACGAGCAGTACTTC | TRBV19 | TRBD1 | . | TRBJ2-7
CASSPGTVGNTIYF | TGTGCCAGCAGCCCCGGGACAGTTGGAAACACCATATATTTT | TRBV5-6 | TRBD1 | . | TRBJ1-3
CASSQATTGQGGPYEQYF | TGCGCCAGCAGCCAAGCTACCACGGGACAGGGAGGGCCCTACGAGCAGTACTTC | TRBV4-1 | TRBD1 | . | TRBJ2-7
CASSLYAGGNEQFF | TGTGCCAGCAGTTTATACGCCGGAGGCAATGAGCAGTTCTTC | TRBV28 | . | . | TRBJ2-1
CASSYTRETQYF | TGTGCCAGCAGTTACACCCGGGAGACCCAGTACTTC | TRBV6-2/TRBV6-3 | . | . | TRBJ2-5
CASSLGLAGAFYNEQFF | TGTGCCAGCAGCTTAGGGTTAGCGGGGGCGTTTTACAATGAGCAGTTCTTC | TRBV7-9 | TRBD2 | . | TRBJ2-1
CASSWGVEQYF | TGCGCCAGCAGTTGGGGGGTCGAGCAGTACTTC | TRBV10-1 | . | . | TRBJ2-7
CASSLRLVNYEQYF | TGTGCCAGTAGTTTGCGGTTGGTGAACTACGAGCAGTACTTC | TRBV19 | . | . | TRBJ2-7
CAISLDSQEREKLFF | TGTGCCATCAGCCTGGACAGTCAGGAACGTGAAAAACTGTTTTTT | TRBV10-3 | . | . | TRBJ1-4
CASSQGPTTRTEAFF | TGCGCCAGCAGCCAGGGCCCGACGACACGGACTGAAGCTTTCTTT | TRBV4-3 | . | . | TRBJ1-1
CASSLAGATDTQYF | TGCGCCAGCAGCCTAGCGGGGGCCACAGATACGCAGTATTTT | TRBV5-1 | TRBD2 | . | TRBJ2-3
CASTRTGGSGSNQPQHF | TGCGCCAGCACGCGGACAGGGGGGTCTGGCAGCAATCAGCCCCAGCATTTT | TRBV4-1 | TRBD1 | . | TRBJ1-5